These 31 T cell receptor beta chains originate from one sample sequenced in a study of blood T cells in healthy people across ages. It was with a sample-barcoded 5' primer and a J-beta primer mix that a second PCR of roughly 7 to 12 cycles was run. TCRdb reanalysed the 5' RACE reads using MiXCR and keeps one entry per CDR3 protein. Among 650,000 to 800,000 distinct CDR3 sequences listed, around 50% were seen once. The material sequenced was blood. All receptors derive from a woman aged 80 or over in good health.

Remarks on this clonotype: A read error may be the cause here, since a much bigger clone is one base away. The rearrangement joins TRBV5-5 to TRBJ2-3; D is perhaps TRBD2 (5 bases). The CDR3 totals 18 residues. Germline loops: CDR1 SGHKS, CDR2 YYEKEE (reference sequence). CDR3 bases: TGTGCCTGCAGCTTGTTCCGTGGAGGCCCTCCAAGTGCAGATACGCAGTATTTT. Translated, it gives CACSLFRGGPPSADTQYF.

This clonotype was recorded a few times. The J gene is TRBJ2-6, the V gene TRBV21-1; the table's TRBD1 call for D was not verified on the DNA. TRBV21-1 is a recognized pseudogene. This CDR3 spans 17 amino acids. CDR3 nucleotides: TGTGCCAGCACCCGAGAGGGGGGGGCCTCTGGGGCCAACGTCCTGACTTTC. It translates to CASTREGGASGANVLTF.

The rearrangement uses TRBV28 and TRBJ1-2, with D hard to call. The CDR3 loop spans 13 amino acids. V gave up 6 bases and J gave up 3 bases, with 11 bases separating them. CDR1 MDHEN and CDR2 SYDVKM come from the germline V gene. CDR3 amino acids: CASRERGDYGYTF. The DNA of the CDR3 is TGTGCCAGCAGGGAGCGGGGAGACTATGGCTACACCTTC.

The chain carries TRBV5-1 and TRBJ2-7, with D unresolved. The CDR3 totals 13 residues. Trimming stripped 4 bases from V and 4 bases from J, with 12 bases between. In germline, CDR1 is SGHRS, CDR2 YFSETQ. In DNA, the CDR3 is TGCGCCAGCAGCGACCGCGTCAGGTACGAGCAGTACTTC. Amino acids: CASSDRVRYEQYF.

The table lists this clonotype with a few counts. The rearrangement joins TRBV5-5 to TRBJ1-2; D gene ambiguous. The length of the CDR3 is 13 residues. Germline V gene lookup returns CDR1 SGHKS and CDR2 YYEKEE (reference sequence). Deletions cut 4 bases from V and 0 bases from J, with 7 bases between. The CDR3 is CASSPEANYGYTF. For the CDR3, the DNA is TGTGCCAGCAGCCCCGAAGCTAACTATGGCTACACCTTC.

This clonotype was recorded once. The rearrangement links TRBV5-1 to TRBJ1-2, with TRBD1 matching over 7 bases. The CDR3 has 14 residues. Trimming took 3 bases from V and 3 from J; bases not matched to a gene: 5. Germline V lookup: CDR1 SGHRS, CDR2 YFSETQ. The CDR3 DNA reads TGCGCCAGCAGCTGGATTGGGACAGACTATGGCTACACCTTC. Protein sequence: CASSWIGTDYGYTF.

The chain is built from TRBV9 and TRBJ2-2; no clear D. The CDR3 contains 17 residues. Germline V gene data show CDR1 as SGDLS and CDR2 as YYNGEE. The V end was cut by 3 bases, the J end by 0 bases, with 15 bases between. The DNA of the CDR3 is TGTGCCAGCAGCGAGAGGCTCGACAAGGCGAACACCGGGGAGCTGTTTTTT. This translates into CASSERLDKANTGELFF. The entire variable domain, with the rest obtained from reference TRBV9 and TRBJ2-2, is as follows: DSGVTQTPKHLITATGQRVTLRCSPRSGDLSVYWYQQSLDQGLQFLIQYYNGEERAKGNILERFSAQQFPDLHSELNLSSLELGDSALYFCASSERLDKANTGELFFGEGSRLTVL.

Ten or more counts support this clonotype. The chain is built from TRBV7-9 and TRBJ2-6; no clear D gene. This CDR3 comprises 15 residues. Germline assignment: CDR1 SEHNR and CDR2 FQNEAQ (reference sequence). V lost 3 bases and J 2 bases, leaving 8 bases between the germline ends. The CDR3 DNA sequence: TGTGCCAGCAGCTTCGTACTTCCTGGGGCCAACGTCCTGACTTTC. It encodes CASSFVLPGANVLTF.

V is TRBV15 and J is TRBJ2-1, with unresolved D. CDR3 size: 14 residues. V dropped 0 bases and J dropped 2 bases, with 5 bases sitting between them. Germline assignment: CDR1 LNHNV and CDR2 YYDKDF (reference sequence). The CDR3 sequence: CATSRDVAYNEQFF. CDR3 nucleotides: TGTGCCACCAGCAGAGATGTCGCCTACAATGAGCAGTTCTTC.

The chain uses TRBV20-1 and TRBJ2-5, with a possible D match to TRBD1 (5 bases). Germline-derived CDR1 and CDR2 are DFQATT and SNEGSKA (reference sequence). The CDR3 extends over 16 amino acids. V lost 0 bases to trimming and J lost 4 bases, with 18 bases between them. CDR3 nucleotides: TGCAGTGCTAGAGACAGGGAAGAGGTGATAGTAGAGACCCAGTACTTC. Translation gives CSARDREEVIVETQYF.

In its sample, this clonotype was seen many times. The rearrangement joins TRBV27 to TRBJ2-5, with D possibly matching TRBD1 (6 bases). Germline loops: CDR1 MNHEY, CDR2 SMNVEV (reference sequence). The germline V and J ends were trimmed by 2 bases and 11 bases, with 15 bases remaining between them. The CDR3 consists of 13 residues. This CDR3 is CASSLPGTMRQYF. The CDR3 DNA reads TGTGCCAGCAGTTTACCCGGGACAATGAGGCAGTACTTC.

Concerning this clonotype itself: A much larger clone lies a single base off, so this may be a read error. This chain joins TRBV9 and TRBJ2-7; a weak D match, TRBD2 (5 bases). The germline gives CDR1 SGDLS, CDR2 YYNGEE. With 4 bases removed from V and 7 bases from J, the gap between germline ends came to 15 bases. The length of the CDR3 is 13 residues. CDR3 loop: CASSPTGEREQYF. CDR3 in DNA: TGTGCCAGCAGCCCGACCGGGGAAAGAGAGCAGTACTTC. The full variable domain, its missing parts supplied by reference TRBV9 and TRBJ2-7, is DSGVTQTPKHLITATGQRVTLRCSPRSGDLSVYWYQQSLDQGLQFLIQYYNGEERAKGNILERFSAQQFPDLHSELNLSSLELGDSALYFCASSPTGEREQYFGPGTRLTVT.

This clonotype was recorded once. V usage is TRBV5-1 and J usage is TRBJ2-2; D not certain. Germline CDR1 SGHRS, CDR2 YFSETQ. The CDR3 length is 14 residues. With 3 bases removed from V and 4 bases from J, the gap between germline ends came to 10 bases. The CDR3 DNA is TGCGCCAGCAGCTCCGAGGTCGGCACCGGGGAGCTGTTTTTT. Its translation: CASSSEVGTGELFF.

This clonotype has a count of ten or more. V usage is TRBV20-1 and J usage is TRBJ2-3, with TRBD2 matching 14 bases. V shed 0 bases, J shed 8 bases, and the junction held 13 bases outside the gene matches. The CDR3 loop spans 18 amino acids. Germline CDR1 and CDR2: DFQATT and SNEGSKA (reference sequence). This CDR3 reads CSARDPTSGGGLMGTQYF. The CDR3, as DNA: TGCAGTGCTAGAGATCCGACTAGCGGGGGGGGTTTAATGGGTACGCAGTATTTT.

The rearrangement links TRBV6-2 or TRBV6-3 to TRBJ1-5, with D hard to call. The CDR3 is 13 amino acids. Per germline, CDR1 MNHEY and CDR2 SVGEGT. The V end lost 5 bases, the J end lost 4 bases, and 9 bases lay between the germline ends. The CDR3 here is CASSGDWNQPQHF. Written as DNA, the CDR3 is TGTGCCAGCAGTGGAGACTGGAATCAGCCCCAGCATTTT.

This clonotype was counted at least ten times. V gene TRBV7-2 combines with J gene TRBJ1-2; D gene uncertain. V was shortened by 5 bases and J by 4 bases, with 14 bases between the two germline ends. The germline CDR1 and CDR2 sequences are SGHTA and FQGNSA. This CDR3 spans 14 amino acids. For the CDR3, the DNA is TGTGCCAGCAGCCTCGAGGCAAACCCCTATGGCTACACCTTC. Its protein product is CASSLEANPYGYTF.

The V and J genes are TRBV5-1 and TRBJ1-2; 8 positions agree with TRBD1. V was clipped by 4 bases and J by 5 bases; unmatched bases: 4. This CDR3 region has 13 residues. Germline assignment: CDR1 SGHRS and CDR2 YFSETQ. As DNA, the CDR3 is TGCGCCAGCAGCCGGGACAGGTTATATGGCTACACCTTC. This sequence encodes CASSRDRLYGYTF.

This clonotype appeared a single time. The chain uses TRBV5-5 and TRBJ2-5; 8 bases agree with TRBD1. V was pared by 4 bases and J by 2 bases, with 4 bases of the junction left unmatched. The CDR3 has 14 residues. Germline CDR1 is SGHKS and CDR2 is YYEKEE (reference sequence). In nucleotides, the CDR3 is TGTGCCAGCAGCCGGGGACAGGAGCAAGAGACCCAGTACTTC. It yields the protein CASSRGQEQETQYF. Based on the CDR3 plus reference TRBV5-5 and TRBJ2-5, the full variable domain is DAGVTQSPTHLIKTRGQQVTLRCSPISGHKSVSWYQQVLGQGPQFIFQYYEKEERGRGNFPDRFSARQFPNYSSELNVNALLLGDSALYLCASSRGQEQETQYFGPGTRLLVL.

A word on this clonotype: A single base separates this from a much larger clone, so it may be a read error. CDR3 protein: CAGSQMMGHQETQYF. The CDR3 region has the DNA TGTGCCGGCAGCCAAATGATGGGGCACCAAGAGACCCAGTACTTC. This chain connects TRBV3-1 to TRBJ2-5; D possibly corresponds to TRBD1 (5 bases). Germline-derived CDR1 and CDR2 are LGHDT and YNNKEL (reference sequence). The CDR3 has 15 residues.

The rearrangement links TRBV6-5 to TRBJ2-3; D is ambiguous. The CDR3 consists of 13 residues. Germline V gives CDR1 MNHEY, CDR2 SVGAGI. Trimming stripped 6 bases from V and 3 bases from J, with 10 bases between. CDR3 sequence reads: CASRPGETDTQYF. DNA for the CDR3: TGTGCCAGCAGACCAGGAGAAACAGATACGCAGTATTTT.

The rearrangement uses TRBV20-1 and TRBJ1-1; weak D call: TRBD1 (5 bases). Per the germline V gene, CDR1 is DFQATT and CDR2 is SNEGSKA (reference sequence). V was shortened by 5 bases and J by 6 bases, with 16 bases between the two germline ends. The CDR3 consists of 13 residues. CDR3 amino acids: CSASPGGVAEAFF. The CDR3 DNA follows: TGCAGTGCTTCTCCGGGGGGTGTTGCTGAAGCTTTCTTT.

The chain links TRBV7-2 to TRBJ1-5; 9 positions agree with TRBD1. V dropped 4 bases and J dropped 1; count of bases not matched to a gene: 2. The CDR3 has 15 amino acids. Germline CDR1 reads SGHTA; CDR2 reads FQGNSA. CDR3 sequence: CASSSQGASNQPQHF. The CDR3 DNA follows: TGTGCCAGCAGCTCACAGGGGGCGAGCAATCAGCCCCAGCATTTT.

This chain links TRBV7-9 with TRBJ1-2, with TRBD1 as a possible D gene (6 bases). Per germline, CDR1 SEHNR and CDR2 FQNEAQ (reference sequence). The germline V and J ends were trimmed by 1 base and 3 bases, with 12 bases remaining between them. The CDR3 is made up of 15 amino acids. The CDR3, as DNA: TGTGCCAGCAGCTTAGAGACAGGCGCTCACTATGGCTACACCTTC. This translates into CASSLETGAHYGYTF.

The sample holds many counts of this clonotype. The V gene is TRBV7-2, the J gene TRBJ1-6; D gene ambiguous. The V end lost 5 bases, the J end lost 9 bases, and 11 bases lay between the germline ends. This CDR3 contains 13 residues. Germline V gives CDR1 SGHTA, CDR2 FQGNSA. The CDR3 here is CASSPDSGSPLHF. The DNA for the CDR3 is TGTGCCAGCAGCCCGGATTCTGGTTCACCCCTCCACTTT.

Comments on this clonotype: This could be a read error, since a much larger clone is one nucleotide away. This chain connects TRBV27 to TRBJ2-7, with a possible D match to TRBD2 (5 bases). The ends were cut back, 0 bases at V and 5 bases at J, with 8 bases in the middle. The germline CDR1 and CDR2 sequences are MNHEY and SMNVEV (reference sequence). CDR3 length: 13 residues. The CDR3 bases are TGTGCCAGCAGTTTATCCCCGGGGAACGAGCAGTACTTC. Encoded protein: CASSLSPGNEQYF.

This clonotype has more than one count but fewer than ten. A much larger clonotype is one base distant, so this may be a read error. CDR3 residues: CSATPRRDNEQYF. The CDR3 DNA is TGCAGCGCGACTCCTCGTCGGGACAATGAGCAGTACTTC. This chain connects TRBV29-1 to TRBJ2-7; D is possibly TRBD1 (6 bases). The CDR3 has 13 residues. Per the germline V gene, CDR1 is SQVTM and CDR2 is ANQGSEA. Trimming took off 7 bases at V and 7 bases at J, with 20 bases between the two ends.

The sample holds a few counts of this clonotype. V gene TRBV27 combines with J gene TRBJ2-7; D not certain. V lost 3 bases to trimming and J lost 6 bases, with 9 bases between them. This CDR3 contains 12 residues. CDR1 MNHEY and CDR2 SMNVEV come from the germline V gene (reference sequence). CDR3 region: CASSFRIGEQYF. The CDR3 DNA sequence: TGTGCCAGCAGTTTCCGTATAGGCGAGCAGTACTTC.

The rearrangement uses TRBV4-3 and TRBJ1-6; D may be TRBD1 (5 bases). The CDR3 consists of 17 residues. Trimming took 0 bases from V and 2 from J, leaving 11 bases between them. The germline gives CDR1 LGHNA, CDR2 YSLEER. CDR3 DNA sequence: TGCGCCAGCAGCCAAGAAGAGGGGCAGACCTATAATTCACCCCTCCACTTT. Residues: CASSQEEGQTYNSPLHF.

The CDR3 nucleotides read TGTGCCAGCAGCTTACGGGGACAGGGAAGCAATCAGCCCCAGCATTTT. Its translation: CASSLRGQGSNQPQHF. The chain has TRBV7-2 and TRBJ1-5; TRBD1 matches 9 bases. After removal of 2 bases from V and 1 base from J, the junction contained 3 bases not matched to a gene. CDR1 is SGHTA, CDR2 FQGNSA, per germline. This CDR3 spans 16 amino acids.

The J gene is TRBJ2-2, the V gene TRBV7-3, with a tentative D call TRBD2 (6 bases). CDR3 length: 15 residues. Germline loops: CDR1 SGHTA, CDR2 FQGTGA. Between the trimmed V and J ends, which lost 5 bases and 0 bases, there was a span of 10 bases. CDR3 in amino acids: CASSPTRANTGELFF. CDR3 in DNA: TGTGCCAGCAGCCCGACTAGGGCGAACACCGGGGAGCTGTTTTTT. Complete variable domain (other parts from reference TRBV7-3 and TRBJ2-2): GAGVSQTPSNKVTEKGKYVELRCDPISGHTALYWYRQSLGQGPEFLIYFQGTGAADDSGLPNDRFFAVRPEGSVSTLKIQRTERGDSAVYLCASSPTRANTGELFFGEGSRLTVL.

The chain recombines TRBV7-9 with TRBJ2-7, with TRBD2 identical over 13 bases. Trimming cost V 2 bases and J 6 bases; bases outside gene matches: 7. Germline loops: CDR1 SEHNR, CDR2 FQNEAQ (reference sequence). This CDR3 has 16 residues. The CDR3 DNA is TGTGCCAGCAGCTTAAGACTAGCGGGAGGACCAGGCGAGCAGTACTTC. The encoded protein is CASSLRLAGGPGEQYF. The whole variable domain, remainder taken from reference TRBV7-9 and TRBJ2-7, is DTGVSQNPRHKITKRGQNVTFRCDPISEHNRLYWYRQTLGQGPEFLTYFQNEAQLEKSRLLSDRFSAERPKGSFSTLEIQRTEQGDSAMYLCASSLRLAGGPGEQYFGPGTRLTVT.